The 30 T cell receptor beta chains in this list originate from one sample, sequenced in a study of T cell changes during pregnancy in multiple sclerosis. Profiling relied on immunoSEQ multiplex PCR, and the TCRdb table lists in-frame clones only, not all of them. The table has around 100,000 clones, around nine tenths seen once; the top ten hold about 1.3%. The material was peripheral blood, obtained in the second trimester of pregnancy. All receptors derive from a female donor with multiple sclerosis, enrolled in a pregnancy study.

The chain recombines TRBV5-1 with TRBJ2-7, with 8 bases aligning to TRBD2. Germline CDR1 and CDR2: SGHRS and YFSETQ. The CDR3 sequence is 19 residues long. V lost 2 bases, J lost 2 bases, and 18 bases stayed unmatched. The CDR3 DNA sequence: TGCGCCAGCAGCTTCACCGATCGAGCGGGAGCCCTCCTCACCTACGAGCAGTACTTC. Translating gives CASSFTDRAGALLTYEQYF.

This chain uses TRBV2 with TRBJ1-1; a possible D gene is TRBD1 (5 bases). V was shortened by 8 bases and J by 4 bases, with 11 bases between the two germline ends. Germline CDR1 SNHLY, CDR2 FYNNEI. The CDR3 loop spans 12 amino acids. CDR3: CASARVGTEAFF. The CDR3 nucleotides read TGTGCCAGCGCCAGGGTCGGCACTGAAGCTTTCTTT.

V and J are TRBV9 and TRBJ2-2; 7 bases agree with TRBD2. The germline V gene has CDR1 SGDLS and CDR2 YYNGEE. CDR3 length equals 16 residues. J was trimmed by 3 bases and V by 3 bases; bases with no gene match: 8. CDR3 bases: TGTGCCAGCAGCGCTCGGGGACTATCTCACACCGGGGAGCTGTTTTTT. Protein: CASSARGLSHTGELFF.

This clone was detected a few times. The rearrangement joins TRBV9 to TRBJ2-2; D gene unclear. V was trimmed by 0 bases and J by 4 bases, leaving 7 bases between them. Germline V CDR1 and CDR2: SGDLS, YYNGEE. The CDR3 covers 14 residues. This CDR3 is CASSVAYGTGELFF. The CDR3, as DNA: TGTGCCAGCAGCGTAGCGTACGGCACCGGGGAGCTGTTTTTT.

The V gene is TRBV5-1, the J gene TRBJ1-6; D gene ambiguous. CDR3 length equals 15 residues. V dropped 4 bases and J dropped 7 bases, with 15 bases sitting between them. From germline, CDR1 is SGHRS and CDR2 YFSETQ. The CDR3 protein is CASSPEVLLNSPLHF. In nucleotides, the CDR3 is TGCGCCAGCAGCCCGGAGGTTCTGTTAAATTCACCCCTCCACTTT.

CDR3 nucleotides: TGCGCCAGCAGCTTGGCCGGGACAGGGGGATCCACCGGGGAGCTGTTTTTT. Amino acid sequence: CASSLAGTGGSTGELFF. The chain joins TRBV5-1 to TRBJ2-2; TRBD1 aligns across 11 bases. The J segment lost 4 bases and the V segment lost 0 bases, leaving 5 bases of the junction unmatched. The CDR3 length is 17 residues. Germline CDR1 and CDR2: SGHRS and YFSETQ.

The rearrangement uses TRBV11-2 and TRBJ2-3; no definite D call. Trimming cost V 1 base and J 5 bases, with 10 bases left between them. In germline, CDR1 is SGHAT, CDR2 FQNNGV. This CDR3 is built from 14 residues. The DNA for the CDR3 is TGTGCCAGCAGCTTAGGATCAGAGGTAGATACGCAGTATTTT. This codes for CASSLGSEVDTQYF. The full variable domain, its missing parts supplied by reference TRBV11-2 and TRBJ2-3, is EAGVAQSPRYKIIEKRQSVAFWCNPISGHATLYWYQQILGQGPKLLIQFQNNGVVDDSQLPKDRFSAERLKGVDSTLKIQPAKLEDSAVYLCASSLGSEVDTQYFGPGTRLTVL.

The rearrangement joins TRBV11-3 to TRBJ2-3, with a tentative D call TRBD2 (6 bases). Trimming removed 1 base from V and 2 bases from J, with 13 bases in between. The CDR3 consists of 16 residues. Germline-derived CDR1 and CDR2 are SGHNT and YENEEA. CDR3 protein: CASSLGGNRITDTQYF. CDR3 bases: TGTGCCAGCAGCTTAGGCGGGAACAGGATCACAGATACGCAGTATTTT.

CDR3 sequence: CASSSTGPGGYTF. DNA for the CDR3: TGTGCCAGCAGCAGTACAGGGCCTGGGGGCTACACCTTC. The rearrangement uses TRBV7-8 and TRBJ1-2, with D maybe TRBD1 (6 bases). The CDR3 runs to 13 residues. In germline, CDR1 is SGHVS, CDR2 FQNEAQ. Trimming left V 5 bases short and J 8 bases short, with 15 bases between.

The V and J genes are TRBV4-2 and TRBJ2-1; D remains ambiguous. The V end lost 0 bases, the J end lost 1 base, and 4 bases lay between the germline ends. Germline V gene sequence: CDR1 LGHNA, CDR2 YNFKEQ. CDR3 length equals 14 residues. The CDR3 region is CASSQDKSYNEQFF. Here the CDR3 DNA reads TGTGCCAGCAGCCAAGATAAATCCTACAATGAGCAGTTCTTC.

The chain joins TRBV7-2 to TRBJ2-2; TRBD2 aligns across 9 bases. Looked up from germline, CDR1 is SGHTA and CDR2 is FQGNSA. This CDR3 region has 16 residues. V dropped 3 bases and J dropped 5; count of bases not matched to a gene: 7. CDR3 loop: CASSFLAGVRTGELFF. The CDR3 coding sequence is TGTGCCAGCAGCTTCTTAGCGGGAGTCAGGACCGGGGAGCTGTTTTTT.

This clone was counted a few times. The chain is built from TRBV2 and TRBJ2-7, with a possible D match to TRBD1 (5 bases). The CDR3 sequence is 13 residues long. The V and J ends lost 3 bases and 2 bases respectively, with 8 bases between them. CDR1 is SNHLY, CDR2 FYNNEI, per germline. DNA for the CDR3: TGTGCCAGCAGTGAGACAGTCCCCTACGAGCAGTACTTC. It translates to CASSETVPYEQYF.

CDR3: CASSLGLLQGDTQYF. The CDR3 bases are TGCGCCAGCAGCTTGGGGCTTCTACAGGGAGATACGCAGTATTTT. The V and J genes are TRBV5-1 and TRBJ2-3, with D maybe TRBD1 (6 bases). The V gene lost 0 bases and the J gene lost 5 bases, with 13 bases spanning the gap. Germline V gene lookup returns CDR1 SGHRS and CDR2 YFSETQ. The CDR3 length is 15 residues. The whole variable domain, remainder taken from reference TRBV5-1 and TRBJ2-3, is KAGVTQTPRYLIKTRGQQVTLSCSPISGHRSVSWYQQTPGQGLQFLFEYFSETQRNKGNFPGRFSGRQFSNSRSEMNVSTLELGDSALYLCASSLGLLQGDTQYFGPGTRLTVL.

V and J are TRBV4-2 and TRBJ2-1; 16 bases line up with TRBD2. Unmatched junction bases numbered 4, after V lost 3 bases and J lost 8 bases. CDR1 is LGHNA and CDR2 is YNFKEQ in the germline V gene. CDR3 length: 16 residues. In DNA, the CDR3 is TGTGCCAGCAGCCAGGTGGGACTAGCGGGAGGGGATGAGCAGTTCTTC. This translates into CASSQVGLAGGDEQFF.

The J gene is TRBJ2-7, the V gene TRBV6-1, with 7 bases fitting TRBD2. Looked up from germline, CDR1 is MNHNS and CDR2 is SASEGT. The CDR3 contains 12 residues. The V and J ends lost 1 base and 11 bases, in that order; junction bases with no gene match: 5. CDR3 in amino acids: CASSEGYRGEYF. Written as DNA, the CDR3 is TGTGCCAGCAGTGAAGGTTACCGGGGGGAGTACTTC.

This clone was observed a single time. The chain uses TRBV7-7 and TRBJ2-2; 11 positions match TRBD2. Germline loops: CDR1 SSHAT, CDR2 FNYEAQ (reference sequence). The trim removed 4 bases at V and 4 bases at J, leaving 8 bases unmatched. This CDR3 has 17 amino acids. CDR3 in amino acids: CASSSDTSGRFTGELFF. Here the CDR3 DNA reads TGTGCCAGCAGCTCCGATACTAGCGGGAGATTCACCGGGGAGCTGTTTTTT.

The genes are TRBV29-1 and TRBJ2-1; 9 nucleotides line up with TRBD1. This CDR3 region has 13 residues. Germline CDR1 SQVTM, CDR2 ANQGSEA. With 5 bases clipped from V and 10 bases from J, the junction kept 9 bases outside the gene matches. CDR3 loop: CSVTTGGEGEQFF. CDR3 nucleotides: TGCAGCGTTACGACAGGGGGGGAGGGAGAGCAGTTCTTC.

This clone turned up a few times. The chain links TRBV5-1 to TRBJ2-1, with 12 bases aligning to TRBD2. The CDR3 spans 17 residues. CDR1 SGHRS and CDR2 YFSETQ come from the germline V gene. Trimming cost V 4 bases and J 2 bases; bases outside gene matches: 7. CDR3 in amino acids: CASSTGTSGLTYNEQFF. In DNA form, the CDR3 reads TGCGCCAGCAGCACCGGGACTAGCGGGTTAACCTACAATGAGCAGTTCTTC. Full variable domain (remainder filled in from reference TRBV5-1 and TRBJ2-1): KAGVTQTPRYLIKTRGQQVTLSCSPISGHRSVSWYQQTPGQGLQFLFEYFSETQRNKGNFPGRFSGRQFSNSRSEMNVSTLELGDSALYLCASSTGTSGLTYNEQFFGPGTRLTVL.

CDR3 coding DNA: TGTGCCAGCATGGAGTCGGGAAACACCATATATTTT. This encodes CASMESGNTIYF. The V gene is TRBV6-6, the J gene TRBJ1-3, with D unclear. Trimming shortened V by 7 bases and J by 4 bases, and 8 bases separated the two germline ends. Germline V gene data show CDR1 as MNHNY and CDR2 as SVGAGI (reference sequence). This CDR3 has 12 residues.

The chain uses TRBV18 and TRBJ2-2; 10 nucleotides line up with TRBD1. This CDR3 contains 22 residues. Germline-derived CDR1 and CDR2 are KGHSH and LQKENI. J was trimmed by 0 bases and V by 3 bases; bases with no gene match: 19. The CDR3, as DNA: TGTGCCAGCTCACCTTTCTCTCCCGCGGGACAGGGGCTCCCTGCGAACACCGGGGAGCTGTTTTTT. This gives the protein CASSPFSPAGQGLPANTGELFF.

The chain is built from TRBV6-5 and TRBJ1-2; the match to TRBD1 covers 8 bases. The CDR3 covers 12 residues. V shed 8 bases, J shed 4 bases, and the junction held 3 bases outside the gene matches. CDR1 and CDR2 from the germline V gene are MNHEY and SVGAGI. The DNA of the CDR3 is TGTGCCAGCCGGGGACAGGCCTATGGCTACACCTTC. This translates into CASRGQAYGYTF.

The chain joins TRBV2 to TRBJ2-2, with TRBD2 identical over 9 bases. Germline CDR1 reads SNHLY; CDR2 reads FYNNEI. The CDR3 has 15 residues. V gave up 11 bases and J gave up 5 bases; unmatched junction bases: 12. CDR3 coding DNA: TGTGCCGGGGGAGCGGGAGGCGCGGGAACCGGGGAGCTGTTTTTT. Residues: CAGGAGGAGTGELFF.

This clone showed up just a few times. The chain links TRBV5-4 to TRBJ2-2, with D maybe TRBD2 (6 bases). Trimming stripped 4 bases from V and 2 bases from J, with 12 bases between. Germline assignment: CDR1 SGHNT and CDR2 YYREEE (reference sequence). The CDR3 loop spans 15 amino acids. The CDR3: CASSRTNQNTGELFF. CDR3 DNA: TGTGCCAGCAGCCGGACTAACCAAAACACCGGGGAGCTGTTTTTT.

This rearrangement joins TRBV9 to TRBJ2-1; D not certain. Looked up from germline, CDR1 is SGDLS and CDR2 is YYNGEE. V was pared by 0 bases and J by 4 bases, with 5 bases between. The length of the CDR3 is 13 residues. The CDR3 loop reads CASSVARYNEQFF. The CDR3 DNA sequence: TGTGCCAGCAGCGTAGCTAGATACAATGAGCAGTTCTTC.

The rearrangement uses TRBV18 and TRBJ1-1; 9 nucleotides match TRBD1. The CDR3 covers 16 residues. The V gene's germline CDR1 is KGHSH and CDR2 LQKENI. Trimming at V came to 3 bases and at J to 2 bases, leaving 7 bases not matched to a gene. This CDR3 is CASSPDRGSRNTEAFF. The CDR3 coding sequence is TGTGCCAGCTCACCCGACAGGGGGAGCAGAAACACTGAAGCTTTCTTT.

The chain links TRBV7-2 to TRBJ1-5, with D unclear. Germline values: CDR1 SGHTA, CDR2 FQGNSA. V lost 5 bases, J lost 9 bases, and 11 bases lay in between. The CDR3 consists of 12 residues. Here the CDR3 reads CASSRPRGPQHF. The CDR3 nucleotides read TGTGCCAGCAGCCGCCCCCGAGGGCCCCAGCATTTT.

The J gene is TRBJ2-2, the V gene TRBV5-1; D might be TRBD2 (5 bases). The CDR3 length is 16 residues. Trimming took 5 bases from V and 4 from J, leaving 18 bases between them. Germline V gene data show CDR1 as SGHRS and CDR2 as YFSETQ. The DNA of the CDR3 is TGCGCCAGCAGGGAAAAGGGAAGGGAGAGCACCGGGGAGCTGTTTTTT. Protein sequence: CASREKGRESTGELFF.

The J gene is TRBJ1-1, the V gene TRBV5-1, with a tentative D call TRBD1 (6 bases). The length of the CDR3 is 13 residues. Trimming took off 2 bases at V and 5 bases at J, with 10 bases between the two ends. CDR1 and CDR2 (germline): SGHRS, YFSETQ. In DNA form, the CDR3 reads TGCGCCAGCAGCTTTGGGGGCGGGACTGAAGCTTTCTTT. It specifies CASSFGGGTEAFF. Based on the CDR3 plus reference TRBV5-1 and TRBJ1-1, the full variable domain is KAGVTQTPRYLIKTRGQQVTLSCSPISGHRSVSWYQQTPGQGLQFLFEYFSETQRNKGNFPGRFSGRQFSNSRSEMNVSTLELGDSALYLCASSFGGGTEAFFGQGTRLTVV.

The chain recombines TRBV5-1 with TRBJ2-2; D possibly corresponds to TRBD1 (5 bases). The CDR3 has 17 amino acids. Germline-derived CDR1 and CDR2 are SGHRS and YFSETQ. Deletions cut 0 bases from V and 5 bases from J, with 17 bases between. CDR3 sequence: CASSLGAAGLVTGELFF. CDR3 DNA sequence: TGCGCCAGCAGCTTGGGGGCAGCAGGGTTGGTGACCGGGGAGCTGTTTTTT. Looking up the rest from reference TRBV5-1 and TRBJ2-2 gives the full variable domain: KAGVTQTPRYLIKTRGQQVTLSCSPISGHRSVSWYQQTPGQGLQFLFEYFSETQRNKGNFPGRFSGRQFSNSRSEMNVSTLELGDSALYLCASSLGAAGLVTGELFFGEGSRLTVL.

This rearrangement joins TRBV4-1 to TRBJ2-2; a possible D gene is TRBD1 (8 bases). The germline V gene encodes CDR1 MGHRA and CDR2 YSYEKL. The V end lost 3 bases, the J end lost 5 bases, and 19 bases lay between the germline ends. The CDR3 spans 17 residues. Written as DNA, the CDR3 is TGCGCCAGCAGCCACCCACATGGACAGGGAGGGACCGGGGAGCTGTTTTTT. Translating gives CASSHPHGQGGTGELFF.